These 13 T cell receptor beta chains came from one sample sequenced in a study of technical replicates of blood from a few donors. Clones were read by immunoSEQ multiplex PCR, and TCRdb kept only the in-frame ones, dropping some. The sample gives around 89,000 clones, approximately 94% of which show up once; roughly 0.22% is in the top ten. Specimen: T cells isolated from PBMCs. The receptors were sampled from a human donor in good health.

The chain couples TRBV7-2 to TRBJ1-5; no definite D call. V was trimmed by 2 bases and J by 9 bases, leaving 14 bases between them. Germline V gene sequence: CDR1 SGHTA, CDR2 FQGNSA. The CDR3 sequence is 14 residues long. The CDR3 DNA follows: TGTGCCAGCAGCTTAACTTTCCCAAGAGGGCCCCAGCATTTT. Translated, it gives CASSLTFPRGPQHF.

This clone was observed a single time. CDR3: CASSIGTNLWGTDSPRSGWAFF. In DNA, the CDR3 is TGTGCCAGTAGTATAGGGACCAATCTTTGGGGGACAGACTCTCCGAGGAGTGGTTGGGCTTTCTTT. This chain connects TRBV19 to TRBJ1-1, with 7 bases matching TRBD1. CDR1 is LNHDA and CDR2 is SQIVND in the germline V gene (reference sequence). V trimming: 1 base; J trimming: 11 bases; junction bases outside the gene matches: 34. CDR3 length: 22 amino acids.

This chain links TRBV19 with TRBJ1-1; D gene ambiguous. The length of the CDR3 is 16 residues. Germline CDR1 reads LNHDA; CDR2 reads SQIVND (reference sequence). V was pared by 5 bases and J by 3 bases, with 19 bases between. This chain's CDR3 is CASSDRTAGEDTEAFF. The CDR3 DNA reads TGTGCCAGTAGTGACCGAACCGCTGGGGAGGACACTGAAGCTTTCTTT.

This clone was recorded only once. The genes are TRBV4-2 and TRBJ2-7; 8 bases match TRBD2. The CDR3 contains 16 residues. CDR1 LGHNA and CDR2 YNFKEQ come from the germline V gene. The J segment lost 2 bases and the V segment lost 0 bases, leaving 6 bases of the junction unmatched. This CDR3 is CASSQDLAGVTYEQYF. The CDR3 region has the DNA TGTGCCAGCAGCCAAGATCTAGCGGGCGTTACCTACGAGCAGTACTTC.

The chain is built from TRBV5-5 and TRBJ2-7, with 10 nucleotides matching TRBD1. Trimming removed 6 bases from V and 2 bases from J; junction bases left unmatched: 5. Germline CDR1 is SGHKS and CDR2 is YYEKEE (reference sequence). The CDR3 is made up of 14 amino acids. The chain's CDR3 is CASTNGQGAYEQYF. The CDR3 DNA reads TGTGCCAGCACAAATGGACAGGGGGCCTACGAGCAGTACTTC.

The chain employs TRBV4-1 and TRBJ2-7, with 9 bases that match TRBD2. From germline, CDR1 is MGHRA and CDR2 YSYEKL. The CDR3 consists of 17 residues. V shed 4 bases, J shed 0 bases, and the junction held 10 bases outside the gene matches. CDR3 nucleotide sequence: TGCGCCAGCAGCCTAAAGGGATTTAGCGGGAGCTCCTACGAGCAGTACTTC. It encodes CASSLKGFSGSSYEQYF.

This chain links TRBV7-9 with TRBJ2-1; TRBD1 is a possible D gene (6 bases). The ends were cut back, 6 bases at V and 2 bases at J, with 14 bases in the middle. In germline, CDR1 is SEHNR, CDR2 FQNEAQ (reference sequence). The CDR3 has 15 amino acids. CDR3 nucleotide sequence: TGTGCCAGCAGTCAGGGGTCCCTAACCTACAATGAGCAGTTCTTC. Amino acids: CASSQGSLTYNEQFF.

V gene TRBV30 combines with J gene TRBJ2-6; D perhaps matches TRBD2 (5 bases). V lost 1 base, J lost 7 bases, and 8 bases lay in between. The CDR3 has 13 amino acids. CDR1 GTSNPN and CDR2 SVGIG come from the germline V gene (reference sequence). This chain's CDR3 is CAWSGGKANVLTF. CDR3 nucleotide sequence: TGTGCCTGGAGTGGAGGGAAAGCCAACGTCCTGACTTTC.

The chain carries TRBV7-9 and TRBJ2-7; D gene uncertain. The germline V and J ends were trimmed by 1 base and 7 bases, with 8 bases remaining between them. CDR1 and CDR2 (germline): SEHNR, FQNEAQ (reference sequence). This CDR3 is built from 12 residues. The CDR3 sequence is CASSLGYWEQYF. The CDR3 DNA reads as TGTGCCAGCAGCTTAGGATACTGGGAGCAGTACTTC.

The chain recombines TRBV6-5 with TRBJ2-7; D is unresolved. V was trimmed by 2 bases and J by 4 bases, leaving 18 bases between them. This CDR3 region has 16 residues. Germline CDR1 and CDR2: MNHEY and SVGAGI. The CDR3 loop is CASSYNSPPPKYEQYF. DNA of the CDR3: TGTGCCAGCAGTTACAATAGCCCCCCCCCTAAATACGAGCAGTACTTC.

CDR3 nucleotide sequence: TGTGCCAGCAGTACCTGGGGGGGCGGGAATTCACCCCTCCACTTT. Translation: CASSTWGGGNSPLHF. The rearrangement joins TRBV6-1 to TRBJ1-6; tentatively, D is TRBD1 (6 bases). Germline CDR1 MNHNS, CDR2 SASEGT. Trimming took off 5 bases at V and 7 bases at J, with 15 bases between the two ends. This CDR3 is 15 amino acids long.

V gene TRBV4-1 combines with J gene TRBJ2-1; 12 bases align to TRBD2. The CDR3 runs 17 residues. CDR1 and CDR2 (germline): MGHRA, YSYEKL. J lost 7 bases, V lost 6 bases, and 13 bases had no gene match. The CDR3 DNA is TGCGCCAGCAGACCAATGGGCCTAGCGGGAGGGGGGAATGAGCAGTTCTTC. Its protein product is CASRPMGLAGGGNEQFF.

The rearrangement joins TRBV14 to TRBJ2-1, with 9 bases identical to TRBD2. The V and J ends lost 1 base and 5 bases, in that order; junction bases with no gene match: 12. This CDR3 region has 18 residues. Germline V lookup: CDR1 SGHDN, CDR2 FVKESK. CDR3 protein: CASSQGVAGGPIDNEQFF. The CDR3 bases are TGTGCCAGCAGCCAAGGGGTGGCGGGAGGGCCGATTGACAATGAGCAGTTCTTC.